This T cell receptor beta chain was retrieved from a study of Ad26.COV2.S vaccination and SARS-CoV-2 variants. Measured with immunoSEQ multiplex PCR; TCRdb has only the in-frame clones, and not every one. The sample has hundreds of thousands of clones; 89% are singletons. From germline, CDR1 is SGHTA and CDR2 FQGTGA. CDR3 size: 13 residues. The V segment lost 5 bases and the J segment 2 bases; nucleotides outside the gene matches: 3. Described treatment: around 19 received Ad26.COV2.S at low or high dose, single or two shots; roughly 5 received placebo; per-sample allocation not given. On day 63 after the first injection, vaccine and placebo recipients gave samples.

The sequences come from peripheral blood, collected in a trial of Ad26.COV2.S vaccine versus placebo. This TCR was recovered from a person between 18 and 65 years old who received the Ad26.COV2.S COVID-19 vaccine or a placebo. The rearrangement joins TRBV7-3 to TRBJ2-7; 7 bases are a match to TRBD2. CDR3 residues: CASSPRGAYEQYF. CDR3 sequence (DNA): TGTGCCAGCAGCCCCCGGGGGGCCTACGAGCAGTACTTC.